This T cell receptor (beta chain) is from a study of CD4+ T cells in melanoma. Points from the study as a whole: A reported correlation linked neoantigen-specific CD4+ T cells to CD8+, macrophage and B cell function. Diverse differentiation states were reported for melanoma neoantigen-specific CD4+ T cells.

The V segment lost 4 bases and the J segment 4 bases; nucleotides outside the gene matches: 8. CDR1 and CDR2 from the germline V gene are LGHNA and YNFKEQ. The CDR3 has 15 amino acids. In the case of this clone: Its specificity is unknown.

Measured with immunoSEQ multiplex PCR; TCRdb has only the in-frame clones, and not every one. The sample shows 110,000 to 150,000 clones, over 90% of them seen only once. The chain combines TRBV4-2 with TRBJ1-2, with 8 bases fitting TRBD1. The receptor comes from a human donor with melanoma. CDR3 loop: CASSLTGTGAYGYTF. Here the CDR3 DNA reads TGTGCCAGCAGCCTGACCGGGACAGGAGCCTATGGCTACACCTTC.